The 12 T cell receptor beta chains listed next were all sequenced from one sample in a study of shared clonotypes between healthy human individuals. Measured with immunoSEQ multiplex PCR; TCRdb has only the in-frame clones, and not every one. Among around 1,100,000 clones listed, 70% to 80% were seen once. Sequenced sample: memory CD4+ T cells from PBMCs. Subset indicated: CD45RA-negative fraction. Receptor source: a man younger than 30 in good health. Some clones in this sample may be carry-over from other donors' samples.

This clone was recorded a few times. The rearrangement joins TRBV30 to TRBJ2-5; TRBD2 agrees at 8 bases. The CDR3 is 12 residues long. V trimming: 6 bases; J trimming: 5 bases; junction bases outside the gene matches: 5. Germline CDR1 and CDR2: GTSNPN and SVGIG (reference sequence). The DNA of the CDR3 is TGTGCCTGCAAGCGGGAGACGGAGACCCAGTACTTC. Its protein product is CACKRETETQYF.

This clone has ten or more counts. This chain connects TRBV9 to TRBJ1-4, with TRBD1 matching over 9 bases. With 3 bases clipped from V and 7 bases from J, the junction kept 13 bases outside the gene matches. CDR3 length equals 17 residues. CDR1 SGDLS and CDR2 YYNGEE come from the germline V gene. The CDR3 DNA follows: TGTGCCAGCAGCGCTAGAGGACAGGGGCTAAAAAGTGAAAAACTGTTTTTT. Translating gives CASSARGQGLKSEKLFF.

The V and J genes are TRBV19 and TRBJ1-4; D may be TRBD1 (5 bases). Per germline, CDR1 LNHDA and CDR2 SQIVND (reference sequence). The CDR3 sequence is 17 residues long. Trimming took off 6 bases at V and 8 bases at J, with 25 bases between the two ends. Written as DNA, the CDR3 is TGTGCCAGTAGCCACTCTAGGGACCCGAGGAGTAGAGAAAAACTGTTTTTT. Amino acids: CASSHSRDPRSREKLFF.

The chain couples TRBV15 to TRBJ2-2, with a tentative D call TRBD2 (5 bases). Germline assignment: CDR1 LNHNV and CDR2 YYDKDF (reference sequence). Trimming stripped 3 bases from V and 3 bases from J, with 11 bases between. CDR3 size: 15 residues. This CDR3 is CATSSGQEDTGELFF. The CDR3 region has the DNA TGTGCCACCAGCAGCGGCCAGGAGGACACCGGGGAGCTGTTTTTT.

The V gene is TRBV25-1, the J gene TRBJ2-7; 11 bases agree with TRBD1. The CDR3 totals 15 residues. V lost 5 bases to trimming and J lost 3 bases; unmatched junction nucleotides: 6. The germline V gene has CDR1 MGHDK and CDR2 SYGVNS. CDR3 amino acids: CASSNPGTGGYEQYF. CDR3 DNA sequence: TGTGCCAGCAGTAATCCCGGGACAGGGGGCTACGAGCAGTACTTC.

V and J are TRBV19 and TRBJ2-1; 10 positions match TRBD2. The germline V gene has CDR1 LNHDA and CDR2 SQIVND (reference sequence). The CDR3 is 15 amino acids. V trimming: 7 bases; J trimming: 9 bases; junction bases outside the gene matches: 12. The CDR3 protein is CASNSIASGSGEQFF. CDR3 in DNA: TGTGCCAGTAATTCAATCGCTAGCGGGAGTGGTGAGCAGTTCTTC.

The rearrangement joins TRBV27 to TRBJ1-1, with 10 bases that match TRBD1. This CDR3 is built from 14 residues. From germline, CDR1 is MNHEY and CDR2 SMNVEV (reference sequence). V shed 6 bases, J shed 4 bases, and the junction held 5 bases outside the gene matches. DNA of the CDR3: TGTGCCAGCAGGGGGGACAGGGGTTCCACTGAAGCTTTCTTT. Its protein product is CASRGDRGSTEAFF.

CDR3 in amino acids: CASGHREGNTEAFF. The CDR3 bases are TGTGCCAGCGGGCACAGGGAGGGGAACACTGAAGCTTTCTTT. This sequence joins TRBV6-4 and TRBJ1-1, with D possibly being TRBD1 (6 bases). CDR1 is MRHNA, CDR2 SNTAGT, per germline. The CDR3 consists of 14 residues. Trimming stripped 8 bases from V and 1 base from J, with 14 bases between.

In DNA form, the CDR3 reads TGTGCCAGCAGTTTGATAGAGACCCAGTACTTC. Amino acid sequence: CASSLIETQYF. V gene TRBV28 combines with J gene TRBJ2-5, with no clear D. In germline, CDR1 is MDHEN, CDR2 SYDVKM. Trimming pared 3 bases from V and 4 bases from J, leaving 3 bases between. There are 11 residues in the CDR3. The variable domain in full, with the rest retrieved from reference TRBV28 and TRBJ2-5, is DVKVTQSSRYLVKRTGEKVFLECVQDMDHENMFWYRQDPGLGLRLIYFSYDVKMKEKGDIPEGYSVSREKKERFSLILESASTNQTSMYLCASSLIETQYFGPGTRLLVL.

This sequence joins TRBV28 and TRBJ2-2; possible D gene TRBD1, 5 bases. The CDR3 sequence is 16 residues long. The V end lost 5 bases, the J end lost 4 bases, and 17 bases lay between the germline ends. Germline CDR1 MDHEN, CDR2 SYDVKM. The CDR3 loop reads CASSPLGQAPTGELFF. The CDR3 DNA sequence: TGTGCCAGCAGTCCCCTAGGACAAGCCCCCACCGGGGAGCTGTTTTTT. Complete variable domain (other parts from reference TRBV28 and TRBJ2-2): DVKVTQSSRYLVKRTGEKVFLECVQDMDHENMFWYRQDPGLGLRLIYFSYDVKMKEKGDIPEGYSVSREKKERFSLILESASTNQTSMYLCASSPLGQAPTGELFFGEGSRLTVL.

This clone was found a few times. The V call is TRBV5-1, the J call TRBJ2-3, with 8 bases identical to TRBD2. This CDR3 has 15 residues. J gave up 1 base and V 3 bases, and 4 bases lay outside the gene matches. Germline values: CDR1 SGHRS, CDR2 YFSETQ. Written as DNA, the CDR3 is TGCGCCAGCAGCTCGGGACTAGGTGGCACAGATACGCAGTATTTT. Residues: CASSSGLGGTDTQYF.

Concerning this clone: A much larger clone differs by one base, so this may be a read error. The same CDR3 can be traced to other DNA sequences in this sample. V gene TRBV18 combines with J gene TRBJ1-1; D is uncertain. This CDR3 is built from 14 residues. V was trimmed by 1 base and J by 1 base, leaving 7 bases between them. Germline CDR1 and CDR2: KGHSH and LQKENI. CDR3 sequence (DNA): TGTGCCAGCTCACCACAGGGAGCGAACACTGAAGCTTTCTTT. This translates into CASSPQGANTEAFF.